A single sample gave rise to the 32 T cell receptor beta chains below, sequenced in a study of response to subunit inactivated influenza vaccine. Via MiXCR, TCRdb re-called the RT-PCR reads, giving one row per CDR3 protein. Here the sample spans about 530,000 distinct CDR3 sequences, over 9.5% being singletons. The sample in question was PBMCs from blood, obtained on the day of vaccination. These receptors came from a man aged 50 or older who received an inactivated influenza vaccine.

This clonotype was counted many times. The chain recombines TRBV19 with TRBJ2-6; 7 positions match TRBD1. CDR3 length equals 15 residues. The V segment lost 5 bases and the J segment 2 bases; nucleotides outside the gene matches: 3. The germline gives CDR1 LNHDA, CDR2 SQIVND (reference sequence). CDR3 sequence (DNA): TGTGCCAGTAGTCGGACAGGCGCTGGGGCCAACGTCCTGACTTTC. Protein sequence: CASSRTGAGANVLTF. The entire variable domain, with the rest obtained from reference TRBV19 and TRBJ2-6, is as follows: DGGITQSPKYLFRKEGQNVTLSCEQNLNHDAMYWYRQDPGQGLRLIYYSQIVNDFQKGDIAEGYSVSREKKESFPLTVTSAQKNPTAFYLCASSRTGAGANVLTFGAGSRLTVL.

This clonotype was detected ten times or more. The chain recombines TRBV9 with TRBJ2-7; the D is unclear. Trimming pared 0 bases from V and 0 bases from J, leaving 7 bases between. The CDR3 has 14 residues. Germline CDR1 SGDLS, CDR2 YYNGEE. This CDR3 reads CASSVDYLSYEQYF. The CDR3 DNA sequence: TGTGCCAGCAGCGTAGACTACCTCTCCTACGAGCAGTACTTC.

This clonotype was recorded many times. This rearrangement joins TRBV4-3 to TRBJ2-6, with D unresolved. The CDR3 consists of 15 residues. Trimming removed 2 bases at V and 0 bases at J, with 5 bases between. Germline CDR1 LGHNA, CDR2 YSLEER. The CDR3 sequence: CASSQRYSGANVLTF. The CDR3, as DNA: TGCGCCAGCAGCCAAAGGTACTCTGGGGCCAACGTCCTGACTTTC.

The chain carries TRBV24-1 and TRBJ2-3; TRBD2 agrees at 7 bases. CDR1 is KGHDR, CDR2 SFDVKD, per germline. Trimming removed 1 base from V and 6 bases from J; junction bases left unmatched: 12. CDR3 size: 17 residues. CDR3 DNA sequence: TGTGCCACCAGTGATTTAGCGGCTAGCGGACGGATGGATACGCAGTATTTT. Its protein is CATSDLAASGRMDTQYF.

In its sample, this clonotype was seen many times. The rearrangement uses TRBV12-3 or TRBV12-4 and TRBJ2-3, with D uncertain. This CDR3 has 17 amino acids. With 0 bases removed from V and 2 bases from J, the gap between germline ends came to 15 bases. The CDR3 region has the DNA TGTGCCAGCAGTTTAGCGTTTCAGGATCTCCTCACAGATACGCAGTATTTT. Its protein is CASSLAFQDLLTDTQYF.

This clonotype was seen only a few times. V and J are TRBV6-1 and TRBJ2-3; maybe TRBD2 (6 bases). V gave up 2 bases and J gave up 6 bases, with 18 bases separating them. The length of the CDR3 is 16 residues. From germline, CDR1 is MNHNS and CDR2 SASEGT. CDR3 sequence (DNA): TGTGCCAGCAGTGAATATAAGGATAAGAGCGGGGATACGCAGTATTTT. The encoded protein is CASSEYKDKSGDTQYF.

This clonotype has a count of ten or more. The DNA for the CDR3 is TGTGCCAGCAGTCCGGGACAGGGGAGAAACACCATATATTTT. It yields the protein CASSPGQGRNTIYF. The J gene is TRBJ1-3, the V gene TRBV27; TRBD1 agrees at 10 bases. Unmatched junction bases numbered 3, after V lost 5 bases and J lost 5 bases. Germline V gene data show CDR1 as MNHEY and CDR2 as SMNVEV (reference sequence). The CDR3 has 14 residues.

This chain connects TRBV11-2 to TRBJ2-1; 7 bases line up with TRBD2. The CDR3 sequence is 14 residues long. In germline, CDR1 is SGHAT, CDR2 FQNNGV. Trimming at V came to 2 bases and at J to 9 bases, leaving 7 bases not matched to a gene. CDR3 sequence reads: CASSLIAGVAEQFF. CDR3 DNA sequence: TGTGCCAGCAGCTTAATCGCGGGAGTGGCTGAGCAGTTCTTC.

A few counts support this clonotype. The rearrangement uses TRBV12-3 or TRBV12-4 and TRBJ2-2, with D possibly being TRBD1 or TRBD2 (5 bases each). Trimming cost V 5 bases and J 5 bases, with 12 bases left between them. CDR3 size: 14 residues. CDR3 protein: CASSPRGETGELFF. The CDR3 bases are TGTGCCAGCAGTCCCCGGGGCGAGACCGGGGAGCTGTTTTTT.

In its sample, this clonotype was seen many times. The DNA for the CDR3 is TGTGCCAGCAGTCTACTAGCGGGAGAGAATGAGCAGTTCTTC. As protein: CASSLLAGENEQFF. The chain employs TRBV12-3 or TRBV12-4 and TRBJ2-1, with TRBD2 matching over 11 bases. This CDR3 is 14 amino acids long. V lost 5 bases and J lost 7; bases outside the gene matches: 4.

This clonotype was counted ten times or more. J is TRBJ2-7 and V is TRBV5-1; D possibly uses TRBD1 or TRBD2 (5 bases each). V lost 6 bases, J lost 6 bases, and 22 bases lay in between. The CDR3 spans 15 residues. Germline V gene lookup returns CDR1 SGHRS and CDR2 YFSETQ. This CDR3 is CASTTVGVSTGEQYF. The CDR3, as DNA: TGCGCCAGCACCACTGTGGGGGTATCTACGGGCGAGCAGTACTTC.

This clonotype was counted only a few times. The chain has TRBV12-3 or TRBV12-4 and TRBJ2-7, with 9 nucleotides matching TRBD2. The CDR3 spans 16 residues. The V segment lost 1 base and the J segment 2 bases; nucleotides outside the gene matches: 6. In DNA, the CDR3 is TGTGCCAGCAGTTTAGTTCCAGCGGGAGGCCCCTACGAGCAGTACTTC. As protein: CASSLVPAGGPYEQYF.

This clonotype was counted a few times. The rearrangement links TRBV5-1 to TRBJ1-1; maybe TRBD1 (6 bases). The CDR3 has 15 amino acids. The germline V gene has CDR1 SGHRS and CDR2 YFSETQ. The V and J ends lost 5 bases and 2 bases respectively, with 16 bases between them. The CDR3 reads CASSLPTGRNTEAFF. CDR3 sequence (DNA): TGCGCCAGCAGTCTGCCGACAGGACGAAACACTGAAGCTTTCTTT.

As to this clonotype: Given a much more abundant clone one base away, this may be a read error. This chain links TRBV11-1 with TRBJ2-3, with no clear D. The CDR3 has 17 amino acids. Germline values: CDR1 SGHAT, CDR2 FQDESV (reference sequence). CDR3 residues: CASSFIGASRSTDTRYF. For the CDR3, the DNA is TGTGCCAGCAGCTTCATCGGAGCGAGTAGGAGCACAGATACGCGGTATTTT.

This chain links TRBV5-1 with TRBJ2-3; maybe TRBD2 (5 bases). Between the trimmed V and J ends, which lost 1 base and 0 bases, there was a span of 15 bases. This CDR3 region has 17 residues. The V gene's germline CDR1 is SGHRS and CDR2 YFSETQ. The CDR3 reads CASSLPSPLGSTDTQYF. For the CDR3, the DNA is TGCGCCAGCAGCTTGCCTTCGCCACTAGGGAGCACAGATACGCAGTATTTT.

This clonotype was picked up a small number of times. This chain links TRBV5-6 with TRBJ1-1; tentatively, D is TRBD1 (6 bases). In germline, CDR1 is SGHDT, CDR2 YYEEEE. The CDR3 extends over 14 amino acids. V was pared by 3 bases and J by 1 base, with 10 bases between. CDR3 bases: TGTGCCAGCAGCTGGGGGCTTGGGAACACTGAAGCTTTCTTT. Its translation: CASSWGLGNTEAFF. Filled out from reference TRBV5-6 and TRBJ1-1, the complete variable domain reads DAGVTQSPTHLIKTRGQQVTLRCSPKSGHDTVSWYQQALGQGPQFIFQYYEEEERQRGNFPDRFSGHQFPNYSSELNVNALLLGDSALYLCASSWGLGNTEAFFGQGTRLTVV.

This chain uses TRBV20-1 with TRBJ2-1; 7 bases line up with TRBD2. CDR3 size: 15 residues. The ends lost 0 bases at V and 4 bases at J; junction bases unmatched: 6. Germline loops: CDR1 DFQATT, CDR2 SNEGSKA (reference sequence). The CDR3 sequence is CSARDASGDYNEQFF. The CDR3 DNA is TGCAGTGCTAGAGATGCCAGCGGGGATTACAATGAGCAGTTCTTC.

J is TRBJ2-7 and V is TRBV11-2; D tentatively reads TRBD1 or TRBD2 (5 bases each). Trimming pared 1 base from V and 6 bases from J, leaving 16 bases between. CDR1 is SGHAT, CDR2 FQNNGV, per germline. The CDR3 totals 15 residues. CDR3: CASSLGPGMSGEQYF. The CDR3 nucleotides read TGTGCCAGCAGCTTAGGTCCAGGGATGAGCGGCGAGCAGTACTTC. Full variable domain (outside the CDR3, taken from reference TRBV11-2 and TRBJ2-7): EAGVAQSPRYKIIEKRQSVAFWCNPISGHATLYWYQQILGQGPKLLIQFQNNGVVDDSQLPKDRFSAERLKGVDSTLKIQPAKLEDSAVYLCASSLGPGMSGEQYFGPGTRLTVT.

This clonotype came up a few times. CDR3 DNA sequence: TGTGCCAGCAGTTTCCCAGGGTCTAATGGCTACACCTTC. This encodes CASSFPGSNGYTF. The chain is built from TRBV28 and TRBJ1-2, with D possibly being TRBD1 (5 bases). The CDR3 spans 13 residues. The germline V gene has CDR1 MDHEN and CDR2 SYDVKM. Trimming pared 3 bases from V and 6 bases from J, leaving 11 bases between.

In this sample, this clonotype turned up a few times. The CDR3 DNA reads as TGTGCCAGCAGCCGAGACAGGGGGAACTACAATGAGCAGTTCTTC. Encoded protein: CASSRDRGNYNEQFF. The rearrangement links TRBV6-1 to TRBJ2-1; 9 nucleotides align to TRBD1. The CDR3 is made up of 15 amino acids. J was trimmed by 3 bases and V by 6 bases; bases with no gene match: 6. Germline CDR1 and CDR2: MNHNS and SASEGT.

This clonotype came up many times. V is TRBV4-3 and J is TRBJ2-6; 7 bases are shared with TRBD1. V shed 1 base and J 0 bases; nucleotides not matched to a gene: 6. The CDR3 is made up of 18 amino acids. Germline loops: CDR1 LGHNA, CDR2 YSLEER. DNA for the CDR3: TGCGCCAGCAGCCAAGGGGGGACAGAAAGCTCTGGGGCCAACGTCCTGACTTTC. Protein product: CASSQGGTESSGANVLTF.

This clonotype was detected a few times. V usage is TRBV7-9 and J usage is TRBJ1-1; 8 bases align to TRBD1. This CDR3 has 12 amino acids. The germline gives CDR1 SEHNR, CDR2 FQNEAQ (reference sequence). V lost 5 bases and J lost 7; bases outside the gene matches: 3. The CDR3 DNA follows: TGTGCCAGCAGCCGGACAGGGTTTGAAGCTTTCTTT. Its protein is CASSRTGFEAFF.

This clonotype has only a few counts. The gene calls are TRBV4-3 and TRBJ1-4; the D is unclear. V was cut by 4 bases and J by 5 bases, with 11 bases left in between. Germline CDR1 reads LGHNA; CDR2 reads YSLEER. This CDR3 region has 14 residues. The CDR3 region has the DNA TGCGCCAGCAGCCTCGGGGTAAAAAATGAAAAACTGTTTTTT. Its translation is CASSLGVKNEKLFF.

The chain links TRBV20-1 to TRBJ2-3, with 16 bases lining up with TRBD2. The CDR3 is 14 amino acids. The V and J ends lost 5 bases and 11 bases, in that order; junction bases with no gene match: 7. CDR1 is DFQATT and CDR2 is SNEGSKA in the germline V gene (reference sequence). In DNA form, the CDR3 reads TGCAGTGCTCGACAGGGACTAGCGGGGGGGGGGCAGTATTTT. It encodes CSARQGLAGGGQYF.

This clonotype was seen ten or more times. The rearrangement joins TRBV7-9 to TRBJ2-5; D might be TRBD1 or TRBD2, each matching 6 bases. This CDR3 region has 13 residues. Trimming took off 6 bases at V and 7 bases at J, with 15 bases between the two ends. From germline, CDR1 is SEHNR and CDR2 FQNEAQ (reference sequence). This CDR3 reads CASSDSGAVTQYF. The CDR3 nucleotides read TGTGCCAGCAGTGACTCGGGGGCGGTGACCCAGTACTTC.

This clonotype was observed many times. J is TRBJ2-2 and V is TRBV29-1, with 7 bases aligning to TRBD2. With V trimmed by 7 bases and J by 0 bases, 5 bases remained unmatched. The CDR3 covers 14 residues. CDR1 SQVTM and CDR2 ANQGSEA come from the germline V gene. The CDR3 spells CSALRGSNTGELFF. The CDR3 DNA follows: TGCAGCGCCCTGCGGGGGTCGAACACCGGGGAGCTGTTTTTT.

This clonotype has a count of ten or more. V usage is TRBV5-1 and J usage is TRBJ2-5; the D gene is possibly TRBD2 (6 bases). V shed 0 bases and J shed 4 bases, with 7 bases lying between them. The CDR3 loop spans 13 amino acids. Germline-derived CDR1 and CDR2 are SGHRS and YFSETQ. CDR3 sequence: CASSLGLGETQYF. CDR3 DNA sequence: TGCGCCAGCAGCTTGGGACTAGGAGAGACCCAGTACTTC.

This clonotype showed up just a few times. The chain employs TRBV7-2 and TRBJ1-5; 8 positions match TRBD1. The CDR3 runs 14 residues. Looked up from germline, CDR1 is SGHTA and CDR2 is FQGNSA. J lost 4 bases, V lost 5 bases, and 4 bases had no gene match. The DNA of the CDR3 is TGTGCCAGCAGCATGGACAGGGAGAATCAGCCCCAGCATTTT. Translating it yields CASSMDRENQPQHF.

V usage is TRBV7-2 and J usage is TRBJ2-5; 12 bases line up with TRBD1. CDR1 and CDR2 (germline): SGHTA, FQGNSA. Germline trimming cut 5 bases from V and 4 bases from J; bases unmatched to any gene: 5. The CDR3 covers 15 residues. CDR3 sequence reads: CASSRGTGGAETQYF. The CDR3 DNA sequence: TGTGCCAGCAGCCGCGGGACAGGGGGCGCAGAGACCCAGTACTTC.

The J gene is TRBJ2-1, the V gene TRBV14; unclear D gene. The CDR3 has 19 amino acids. Germline assignment: CDR1 SGHDN and CDR2 FVKESK. The V gene lost 0 bases and the J gene lost 0 bases, with 18 bases spanning the gap. The CDR3 protein is CASSQDRLGGYSSYNEQFF. The CDR3 DNA is TGTGCCAGCAGCCAAGATCGATTAGGCGGTTACAGCTCCTACAATGAGCAGTTCTTC.

The chain is built from TRBV7-9 and TRBJ2-7, with 8 bases fitting TRBD2. With V trimmed by 2 bases and J by 3 bases, 6 bases remained unmatched. There are 15 residues in the CDR3. Germline V gene data show CDR1 as SEHNR and CDR2 as FQNEAQ (reference sequence). The CDR3 reads CASSLQAGASYEQYF. In DNA, the CDR3 is TGTGCCAGCAGCTTACAAGCGGGAGCGAGCTACGAGCAGTACTTC. Based on the CDR3 plus reference TRBV7-9 and TRBJ2-7, the full variable domain is DTGVSQNPRHKITKRGQNVTFRCDPISEHNRLYWYRQTLGQGPEFLTYFQNEAQLEKSRLLSDRFSAERPKGSFSTLEIQRTEQGDSAMYLCASSLQAGASYEQYFGPGTRLTVT.

This clonotype occurred many times. The CDR3 region is CASSLDGVSNQPQHF. The CDR3 nucleotides are TGTGCCAGCAGCTTAGATGGGGTTAGCAATCAGCCCCAGCATTTT. The chain combines TRBV11-2 with TRBJ1-5, with unresolved D. The CDR3 runs 15 residues. From germline, CDR1 is SGHAT and CDR2 FQNNGV. V dropped 0 bases and J dropped 0 bases, with 6 bases sitting between them.